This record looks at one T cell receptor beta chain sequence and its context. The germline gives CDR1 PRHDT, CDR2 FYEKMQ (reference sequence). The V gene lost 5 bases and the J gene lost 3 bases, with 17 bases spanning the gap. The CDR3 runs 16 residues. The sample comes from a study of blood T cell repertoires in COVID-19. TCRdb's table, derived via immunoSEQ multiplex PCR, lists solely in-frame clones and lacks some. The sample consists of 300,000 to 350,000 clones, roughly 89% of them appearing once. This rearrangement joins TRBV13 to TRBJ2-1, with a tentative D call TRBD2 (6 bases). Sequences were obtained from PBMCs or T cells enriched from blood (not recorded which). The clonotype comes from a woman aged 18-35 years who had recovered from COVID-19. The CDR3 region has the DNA TGTGCCAGCAGCACCCCCCCGGGGGAGGACTACAATGAGCAGTTCTTC. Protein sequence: CASSTPPGEDYNEQFF.